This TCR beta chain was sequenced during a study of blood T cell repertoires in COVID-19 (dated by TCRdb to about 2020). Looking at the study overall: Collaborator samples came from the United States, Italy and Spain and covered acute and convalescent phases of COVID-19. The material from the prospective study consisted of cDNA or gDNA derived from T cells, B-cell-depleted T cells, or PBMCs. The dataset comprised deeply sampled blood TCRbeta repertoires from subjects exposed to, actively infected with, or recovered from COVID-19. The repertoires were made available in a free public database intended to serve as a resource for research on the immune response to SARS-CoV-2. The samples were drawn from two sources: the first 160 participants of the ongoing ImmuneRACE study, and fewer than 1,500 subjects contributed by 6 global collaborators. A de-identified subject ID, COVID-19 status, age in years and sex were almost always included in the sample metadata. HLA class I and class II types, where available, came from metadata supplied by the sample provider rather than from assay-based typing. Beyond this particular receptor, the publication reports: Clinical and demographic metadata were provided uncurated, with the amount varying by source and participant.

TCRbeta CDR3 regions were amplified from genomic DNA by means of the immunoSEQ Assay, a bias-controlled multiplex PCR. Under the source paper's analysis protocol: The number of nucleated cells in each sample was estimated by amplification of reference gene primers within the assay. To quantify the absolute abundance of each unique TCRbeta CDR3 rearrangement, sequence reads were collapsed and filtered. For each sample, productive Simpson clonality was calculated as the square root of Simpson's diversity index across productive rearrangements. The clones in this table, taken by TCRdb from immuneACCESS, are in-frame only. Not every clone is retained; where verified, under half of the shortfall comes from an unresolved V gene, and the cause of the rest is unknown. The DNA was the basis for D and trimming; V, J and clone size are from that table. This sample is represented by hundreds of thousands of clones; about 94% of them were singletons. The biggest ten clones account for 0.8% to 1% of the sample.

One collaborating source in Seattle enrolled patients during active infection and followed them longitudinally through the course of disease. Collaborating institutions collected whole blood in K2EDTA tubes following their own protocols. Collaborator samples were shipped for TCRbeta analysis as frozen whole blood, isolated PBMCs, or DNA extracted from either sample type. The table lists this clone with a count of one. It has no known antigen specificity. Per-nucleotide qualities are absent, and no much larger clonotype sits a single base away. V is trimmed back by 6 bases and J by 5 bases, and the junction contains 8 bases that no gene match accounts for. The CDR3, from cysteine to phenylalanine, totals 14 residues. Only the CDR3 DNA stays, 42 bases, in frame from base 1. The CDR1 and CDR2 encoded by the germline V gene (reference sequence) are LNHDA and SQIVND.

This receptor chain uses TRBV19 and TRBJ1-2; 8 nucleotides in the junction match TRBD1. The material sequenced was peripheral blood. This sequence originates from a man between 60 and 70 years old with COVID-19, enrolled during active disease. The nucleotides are TGTGCCAGTAGATCTGCAGGGGGCCGTTATGGCTACACCTTC. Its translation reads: CASRSAGGRYGYTF.